Listed below are T cell receptor beta chains from one sample, sequenced in a study of cytotoxic CD8 clonotypes in ibrutinib-treated CLL. Measured with immunoSEQ multiplex PCR; TCRdb has only the in-frame clones, and not every one. Here the sample spans 120,000 to 150,000 clones, around 77% being singletons. Source: PBMCs, taken after 12 months of ibrutinib treatment. These receptors came from a human donor with chronic lymphocytic leukemia. Each CDR3 is given with its conserved first and last residue. D genes are given only for firm matches. Not every row has a clone size; where given, it reads once, few, many or a size class.

few	TRBV5-1	-	TRBJ1-4	CASSSTATNEKLFF	TGCGCCAGCAGCTCGACAGCAACTAATGAAAAACTGTTTTTT
-	TRBV6-5	TRBD1	TRBJ1-2	CASSYWGPDRGGGYTF	TGTGCCAGCAGTTACTGGGGCCCTGACAGGGGTGGTGGCTACACCTTC
once	TRBV6-4	-	TRBJ2-2	CASRPGVNTGELFF	TGTGCCAGCAGACCGGGAGTCAACACCGGGGAGCTGTTTTTT
-	TRBV27	TRBD2	TRBJ2-7	CASSPAGIYEQYF	TGTGCCAGCAGCCCAGCGGGGATCTACGAGCAGTACTTC
-	TRBV4-2	-	TRBJ2-1	CASSPTLSSYNEQFF	TGTGCCAGCAGCCCGACTTTAAGCTCCTACAATGAGCAGTTCTTC
few	TRBV7-2	-	TRBJ1-4	CASKRREDEKLFF	TGTGCCAGCAAGAGGCGGGAGGACGAAAAACTGTTTTTT
-	TRBV19	-	TRBJ1-5	CASSMTWRRSNQPQHF	TGTGCCAGTAGTATGACGTGGCGGCGTAGCAATCAGCCCCAGCATTTT
-	TRBV5-4	-	TRBJ2-7	CASSLARSSEQYF	TGTGCCAGCAGCTTGGCTAGGAGTTCAGAGCAGTACTTC
-	TRBV30	-	TRBJ1-5	CAWARPGDQPQHF	TGTGCCTGGGCCCGACCTGGGGATCAGCCCCAGCATTTT
-	TRBV7-9	-	TRBJ1-2	CASSRDSTDGYTF	TGTGCCAGCAGTCGAGACAGCACAGATGGCTACACCTTC
-	TRBV13	-	TRBJ2-7	CASSLGGRLYEQYF	TGTGCCAGCAGCTTAGGAGGGAGACTCTACGAGCAGTACTTC
-	TRBV9	TRBD1	TRBJ2-7	CASSVWDSSYEQYF	TGTGCCAGCAGCGTATGGGACAGCTCCTACGAGCAGTACTTC
few	TRBV7-9	-	TRBJ1-2	CASSSPGGVVDYGYTF	TGTGCCAGCAGCTCGCCGGGTGGGGTTGTGGACTATGGCTACACCTTC
few	TRBV2	-	TRBJ1-1	CASTPNTEAFF	TGTGCCAGCACACCGAACACTGAAGCTTTCTTT
-	TRBV27	-	TRBJ2-1	CASSFRLGSSYNEQFF	TGTGCCAGCAGTTTTCGGCTCGGGAGCTCCTACAATGAGCAGTTCTTC
-	TRBV4-1	-	TRBJ1-1	CASSQAPGGGITEAFF	TGCGCCAGCAGCCAAGCCCCGGGGGGGGGAATCACTGAAGCTTTCTTT